This TCR beta chain was sequenced in a study of blood T cell repertoires in COVID-19. Study-level information: PBMCs, B-cell-depleted T cells, or T cells were the source of the cDNA or gDNA that made up the material.

Per germline, CDR1 SQVTM and CDR2 ANQGSEA. The CDR3 is 14 amino acids. Trimming cost V 6 bases and J 0 bases, with 12 bases left between them. TCRdb keeps only in-frame clones here, not all; method: immunoSEQ multiplex PCR. Among about 95,000 clones listed, roughly 80% were seen once. The TCR originated in a man older than 75 with COVID-19, enrolled during active disease. The sequencing input was peripheral blood. The J gene is TRBJ1-3, the V gene TRBV29-1, with D perhaps matching TRBD1 (6 bases). In DNA, the CDR3 is TGCAGCGTCGCCGACAGGTCCTCTGGAAACACCATATATTTT. Protein sequence: CSVADRSSGNTIYF.